A selection of T cell receptor beta chains follows, all from one sample in a study of radiotherapy plus CTLA-4 blockade in lung cancer. TCRdb keeps only in-frame clones here, not all; method: immunoSEQ multiplex PCR. This sample carries tens of thousands of clones, roughly three quarters of them seen once, and the ten largest clones take roughly 7%. The sample consisted of peripheral blood, taken from a patient treated with radiotherapy plus ipilimumab. The receptors come from a human donor with non-small cell lung cancer who had a complete response to radiotherapy plus ipilimumab. Both conserved end residues are part of each CDR3. The D gene is left open where the match is weak. Part of the rows lack a size; the others show once, few, many or a class for expanded clones.

clone_size j_call d_call v_call cdr3_aa cdr3_nt
NA TRBJ2-4 NA TRBV5-1 CASSAMGLAPIKNIQYF TGCGCCAGCAGCGCGATGGGGCTAGCGCCTATCAAAAACATTCAGTACTTC
NA TRBJ1-3 NA TRBV6-1 CASRFRGSGNTIYF TGTGCCAGCAGATTCAGGGGATCCGGAAACACCATATATTTT
few TRBJ1-4 NA TRBV4-3 CASSRGSLAEGEKLFF TGCGCCAGCAGCCGTGGGAGCCTCGCCGAGGGTGAAAAACTGTTTTTT
NA TRBJ1-5 TRBD1 TRBV18 CASSPSGGSNQPQHF TGTGCCAGCTCACCGTCAGGGGGAAGCAATCAGCCCCAGCATTTT
NA TRBJ2-5 NA TRBV6-5 CASSYSRTVSGTQYF TGTGCCAGCAGTTACTCTAGGACAGTTTCGGGGACCCAGTACTTC
NA TRBJ1-1 NA TRBV4-3 CASSHSTGNTEAFF TGCGCCAGCAGCCATAGTACAGGGAACACTGAAGCTTTCTTT
NA TRBJ2-7 TRBD1 TRBV30 CAWSNAGTGGWEQYF TGTGCCTGGAGTAACGCCGGGACAGGGGGATGGGAGCAGTACTTC
NA TRBJ2-2 TRBD1 TRBV5-4 CASSQPTGLNTGELFF TGTGCCAGCAGCCAGCCGACAGGGCTGAACACCGGGGAGCTGTTTTTT
NA TRBJ1-2 NA TRBV6-5 CASSYSTGGKTGYTF TGTGCCAGCAGTTACTCGACGGGGGGAAAGACGGGCTACACCTTC
NA TRBJ2-5 NA TRBV13 CASSPRWPNQETQYF TGTGCCAGCAGCCCCCGCTGGCCGAATCAAGAGACCCAGTACTTC
NA TRBJ1-2 NA TRBV19 CASSIVQGDYGYTF TGTGCCAGTAGTATTGTCCAGGGCGACTATGGCTACACCTTC
NA TRBJ2-1 TRBD1 TRBV6-1 CASSEAGDRQFF TGTGCCAGCAGTGAAGCGGGGGACAGGCAGTTCTTC
NA TRBJ2-5 NA TRBV9 CASSADSRQETQYF TGTGCCAGCAGCGCGGACAGCCGGCAGGAGACCCAGTACTTC
NA TRBJ1-3 NA TRBV5-6 CASSLVQTGNTIYF TGTGCCAGCAGCTTGGTACAGACTGGAAACACCATATATTTT
NA TRBJ2-6 NA TRBV27 CASRSWSSGANVLTF TGTGCCAGCAGATCTTGGAGCTCTGGGGCCAACGTCCTGACTTTC
NA TRBJ1-2 TRBD1 TRBV7-9 CASSHPDRGNYGYTF TGTGCCAGCAGCCATCCGGACAGGGGCAACTATGGCTACACCTTC
NA TRBJ1-5 NA TRBV18 CASSLWTANQPQHF TGTGCCAGCTCACTCTGGACAGCCAATCAGCCCCAGCATTTT
NA TRBJ2-1 NA TRBV6-4 CASSDSRNEQFF TGTGCCAGCAGTGACTCACGCAATGAGCAGTTCTTC
NA TRBJ1-2 TRBD1 TRBV25-1 CASSEWGPYRGGGYTF TGTGCCAGCAGTGAATGGGGTCCCTACAGGGGGGGCGGCTACACCTTC
NA TRBJ2-3 NA TRBV5-1 CASSLAGPQGPDTQYF TGCGCCAGCAGCTTGGCAGGTCCCCAGGGGCCAGATACGCAGTATTTT
NA TRBJ1-2 NA TRBV27 CASSPREVYGYTF TGTGCCAGCAGTCCACGTGAGGTCTATGGCTACACCTTC
NA TRBJ1-1 TRBD1 TRBV15 CATSRVGQDTEAFF TGTGCCACCAGCAGAGTGGGACAGGATACTGAAGCTTTCTTT
NA TRBJ2-3 NA TRBV9 CASSVRGKSTDTQYF TGTGCCAGCAGCGTTCGGGGTAAAAGCACAGATACGCAGTATTTT
NA TRBJ1-5 NA TRBV21-1 CASSTGPTGHYSNQPQHF TGTGCCAGCAGCACGGGCCCGACAGGGCACTATAGCAATCAGCCCCAGCATTTT
NA TRBJ2-3 TRBD2 TRBV19 CASSISGRPADTQYF TGTGCCAGTAGTATCAGCGGGAGGCCCGCAGATACGCAGTATTTT
NA TRBJ1-2 NA TRBV10-3 CAVALDSLKAYGYTF TGTGCCGTGGCATTGGACAGTCTCAAGGCCTATGGCTACACCTTC
NA TRBJ2-5 NA TRBV18 CASSPPSRPPRETQYF TGTGCCAGCTCACCACCGTCCAGGCCTCCGCGAGAGACCCAGTACTTC
NA TRBJ1-5 NA TRBV6-6 CASSYNREAQPQHF TGTGCCAGCAGTTATAACAGGGAGGCTCAGCCCCAGCATTTT
NA TRBJ1-1 NA TRBV11-3 CASSLSERTNTEAFF TGTGCCAGCAGCTTAAGTGAGCGGACGAACACTGAAGCTTTCTTT
NA TRBJ1-2 NA TRBV28 CASSFGSNYGYTF TGTGCCAGCAGTTTCGGATCTAACTATGGCTACACCTTC
once TRBJ2-2 TRBD2 TRBV18 CASSPQALAGGHPGELFF TGTGCCAGCTCACCCCAAGCGTTGGCGGGAGGACACCCCGGGGAGCTGTTTTTT
NA TRBJ2-3 TRBD1 TRBV6-5 CASSRGTASTDTQYF TGTGCCAGCAGCCGAGGGACAGCTAGCACAGATACGCAGTATTTT
NA TRBJ1-1 NA TRBV28 CASSSQEAFF TGTGCCAGCAGTTCACAGGAAGCTTTCTTT
NA TRBJ2-1 TRBD2 TRBV7-9 CASSSSWGGIYNEQFF TGTGCCAGCAGCTCCTCCTGGGGGGGGATCTACAATGAGCAGTTCTTC
NA TRBJ1-5 NA TRBV4-1 CASSQDGRGQPQHF TGCGCCAGCAGCCAAGATGGAAGGGGTCAGCCCCAGCATTTT
NA TRBJ1-5 NA TRBV5-1 CASKEERGDPQHF TGCGCCAGCAAAGAGGAGAGAGGGGATCCCCAGCATTTT
NA TRBJ2-5 NA TRBV12-5 CASGPPFGSETQYF TGTGCTAGTGGTCCCCCATTTGGGTCAGAGACCCAGTACTTC
few TRBJ1-1 NA TRBV5-1 CASSLQRAETEAFF TGCGCCAGCAGCCTGCAAAGAGCTGAGACTGAAGCTTTCTTT
NA TRBJ2-2 NA TRBV7-2 CASKGLVNTGELFF TGTGCCAGCAAGGGACTGGTGAACACCGGGGAGCTGTTTTTT
NA TRBJ2-5 NA TRBV7-2 CASSFALGAAETQYF TGTGCCAGCAGCTTCGCCTTGGGAGCCGCGGAGACCCAGTACTTC
NA TRBJ2-2 NA TRBV4-1 CASSQDGTVGELFF TGCGCCAGCAGCCAAGATGGGACCGTCGGGGAGCTGTTTTTT
few TRBJ2-2 NA TRBV5-1 CASNPLSGFGTGELFF TGCGCCAGCAACCCTTTGTCGGGTTTTGGCACCGGGGAGCTGTTTTTT
NA TRBJ1-2 NA TRBV27 CASRSVGESNYGYTF TGTGCCAGCAGGTCTGTGGGGGAATCTAACTATGGCTACACCTTC
NA TRBJ2-5 NA TRBV30 CAWSAQETQYF TGTGCCTGGAGCGCCCAAGAGACCCAGTACTTC
NA TRBJ2-7 TRBD1 TRBV4-1 CASSHRTGQATYEQYF TGCGCCAGCAGCCACCGAACGGGACAGGCAACCTACGAGCAGTACTTC
NA TRBJ2-1 NA TRBV5-1 CASSFLASNEQFF TGCGCCAGCAGCTTCTTAGCGTCGAATGAGCAGTTCTTC
NA TRBJ1-3 NA TRBV18 CASSPSAFSGNTIYF TGTGCCAGCTCACCTTCGGCCTTTTCTGGAAACACCATATATTTT
NA TRBJ1-4 NA TRBV29-1 CSVVQGNEKLFF TGCAGCGTTGTTCAGGGTAATGAAAAACTGTTTTTT
NA TRBJ2-1 TRBD2 TRBV5-6 CASSLVVSGRNNEQFF TGTGCCAGCAGCTTGGTGGTTAGCGGGAGGAACAATGAGCAGTTCTTC
NA TRBJ2-6 TRBD1 TRBV4-3 CASSPRDRVSGANVLTF TGCGCCAGCAGCCCCAGGGACAGGGTCTCTGGGGCCAACGTCCTGACTTTC
NA TRBJ2-1 TRBD2 TRBV7-9 CASSFRQGGDEQFF TGTGCCAGCAGCTTTAGGCAGGGAGGGGATGAGCAGTTCTTC
NA TRBJ1-1 NA TRBV19 CASIQYPNTEAFF TGTGCCAGTATTCAGTACCCGAACACTGAAGCTTTCTTT
NA TRBJ2-1 TRBD2 TRBV27 CASSLVSGTGNEQFF TGTGCCAGCAGTTTGGTGAGCGGGACTGGAAATGAGCAGTTCTTC
few TRBJ1-2 NA TRBV7-9 CASSLGPGTNYGYTF TGTGCCAGCAGCTTAGGGCCGGGAACCAACTATGGCTACACCTTC
NA TRBJ2-3 NA TRBV15 CATSRGMGLVDTQYF TGTGCCACCAGCAGAGGAATGGGGCTAGTAGATACGCAGTATTTT
once TRBJ1-5 NA TRBV27 CASSFQEDQPQHF TGTGCCAGCAGTTTCCAGGAGGATCAGCCCCAGCATTTT
NA TRBJ2-3 NA TRBV5-6 CASSLTRLNSDTQYF TGTGCCAGCAGCTTGACTCGGCTGAATTCAGATACGCAGTATTTT
many TRBJ2-2 NA TRBV6-5 CASSYRTETNTGELFF TGTGCCAGCAGTTACAGGACAGAAACGAACACCGGGGAGCTGTTTTTT
NA TRBJ1-2 NA TRBV4-1 CASSLNPTSANYGYTF TGCGCCAGCAGCCTTAATCCGACATCAGCTAACTATGGCTACACCTTC
NA TRBJ2-3 TRBD1 TRBV10-1 CASSSGTGWMDTQYF TGCGCCAGCAGTTCCGGGACAGGATGGATGGATACGCAGTATTTT